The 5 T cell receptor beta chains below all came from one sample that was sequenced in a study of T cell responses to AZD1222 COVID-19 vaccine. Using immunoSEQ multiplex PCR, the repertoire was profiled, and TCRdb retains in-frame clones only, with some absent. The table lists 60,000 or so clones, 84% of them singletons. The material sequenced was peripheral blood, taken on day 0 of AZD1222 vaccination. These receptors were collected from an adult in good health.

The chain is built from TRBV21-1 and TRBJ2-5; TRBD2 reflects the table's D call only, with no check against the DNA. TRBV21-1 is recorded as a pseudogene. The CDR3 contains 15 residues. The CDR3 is CASSKVWRQQETQYF. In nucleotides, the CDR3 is TGTGCCAGCAGCAAAGTGTGGAGGCAGCAAGAGACCCAGTACTTC.

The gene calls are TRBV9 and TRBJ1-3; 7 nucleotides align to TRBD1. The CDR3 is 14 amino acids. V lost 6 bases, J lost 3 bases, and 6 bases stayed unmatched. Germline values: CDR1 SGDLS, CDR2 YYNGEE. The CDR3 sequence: CASTRTGDGNTIYF. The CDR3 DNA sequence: TGTGCCAGCACTCGGACAGGCGATGGAAACACCATATATTTT.

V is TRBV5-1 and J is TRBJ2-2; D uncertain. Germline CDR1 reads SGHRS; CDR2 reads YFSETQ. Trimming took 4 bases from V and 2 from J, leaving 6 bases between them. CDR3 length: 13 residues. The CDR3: CASSPRNTGELFF. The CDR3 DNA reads TGCGCCAGCAGCCCCAGAAACACCGGGGAGCTGTTTTTT.

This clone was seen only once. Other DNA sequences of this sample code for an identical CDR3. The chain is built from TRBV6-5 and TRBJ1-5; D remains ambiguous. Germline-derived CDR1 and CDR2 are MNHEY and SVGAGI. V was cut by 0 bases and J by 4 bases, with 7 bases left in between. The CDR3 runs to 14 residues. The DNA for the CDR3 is TGTGCCAGCAGTTACTCGAAGGGTAATCAGCCCCAGCATTTT. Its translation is CASSYSKGNQPQHF.

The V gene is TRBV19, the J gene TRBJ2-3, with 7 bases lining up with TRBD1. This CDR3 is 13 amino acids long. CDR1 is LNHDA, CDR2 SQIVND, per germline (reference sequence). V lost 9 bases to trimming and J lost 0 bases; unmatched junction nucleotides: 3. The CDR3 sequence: CASRQGSTDTQYF. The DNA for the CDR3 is TGTGCCAGCAGACAGGGAAGCACAGATACGCAGTATTTT.